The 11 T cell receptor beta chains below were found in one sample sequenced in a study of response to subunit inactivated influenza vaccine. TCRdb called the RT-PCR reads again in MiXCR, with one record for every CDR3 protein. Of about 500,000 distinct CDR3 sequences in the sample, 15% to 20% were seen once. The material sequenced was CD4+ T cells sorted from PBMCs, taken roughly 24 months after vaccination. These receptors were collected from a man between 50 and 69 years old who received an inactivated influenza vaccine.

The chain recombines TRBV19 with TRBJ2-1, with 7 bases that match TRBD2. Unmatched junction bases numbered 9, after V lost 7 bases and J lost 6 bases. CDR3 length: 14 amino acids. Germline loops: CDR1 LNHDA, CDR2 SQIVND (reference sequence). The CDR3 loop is CASTQGGASNEQFF. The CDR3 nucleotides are TGTGCCAGTACCCAGGGAGGGGCCAGCAATGAGCAGTTCTTC. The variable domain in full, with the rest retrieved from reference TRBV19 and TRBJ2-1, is DGGITQSPKYLFRKEGQNVTLSCEQNLNHDAMYWYRQDPGQGLRLIYYSQIVNDFQKGDIAEGYSVSREKKESFPLTVTSAQKNPTAFYLCASTQGGASNEQFFGPGTRLTVL.

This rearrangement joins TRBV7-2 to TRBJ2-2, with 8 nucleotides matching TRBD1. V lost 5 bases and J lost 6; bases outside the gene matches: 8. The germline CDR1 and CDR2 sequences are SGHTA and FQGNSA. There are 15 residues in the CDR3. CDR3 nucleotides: TGTGCCAGCAGCCGATGGACAGGGCTTTCCGGGGAGCTGTTTTTT. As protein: CASSRWTGLSGELFF.

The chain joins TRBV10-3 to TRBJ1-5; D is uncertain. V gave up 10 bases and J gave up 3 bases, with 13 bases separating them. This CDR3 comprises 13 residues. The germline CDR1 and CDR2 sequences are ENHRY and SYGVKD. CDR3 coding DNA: TGTGCCACCCGCTCCCACCTCAATCAGCCCCAGCATTTT. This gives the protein CATRSHLNQPQHF.

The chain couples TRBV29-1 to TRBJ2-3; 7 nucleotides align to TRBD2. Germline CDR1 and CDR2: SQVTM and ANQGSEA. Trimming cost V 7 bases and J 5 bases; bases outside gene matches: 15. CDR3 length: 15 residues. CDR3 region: CSAVWRGGPGDTQYF. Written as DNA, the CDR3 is TGCAGCGCGGTGTGGAGGGGAGGGCCCGGAGATACGCAGTATTTT.

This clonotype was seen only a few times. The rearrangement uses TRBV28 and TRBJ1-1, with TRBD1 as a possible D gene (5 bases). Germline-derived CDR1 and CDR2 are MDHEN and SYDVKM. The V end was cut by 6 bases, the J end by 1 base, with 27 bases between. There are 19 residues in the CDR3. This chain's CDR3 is CASRVYRGGVGEGNTEAFF. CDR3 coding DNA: TGTGCCAGCAGAGTTTATAGGGGAGGAGTGGGGGAAGGGAACACTGAAGCTTTCTTT.

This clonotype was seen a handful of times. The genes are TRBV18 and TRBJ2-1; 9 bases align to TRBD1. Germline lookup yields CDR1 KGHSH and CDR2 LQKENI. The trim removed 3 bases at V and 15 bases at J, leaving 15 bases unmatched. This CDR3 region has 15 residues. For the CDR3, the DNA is TGTGCCAGCTCACCTCCATCCCGACAGGGGGTGGTAAGGTTCTTC. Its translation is CASSPPSRQGVVRFF.

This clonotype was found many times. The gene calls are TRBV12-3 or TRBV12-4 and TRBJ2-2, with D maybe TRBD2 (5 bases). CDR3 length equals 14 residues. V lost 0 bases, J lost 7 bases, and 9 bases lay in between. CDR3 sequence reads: CASSLARVVGELFF. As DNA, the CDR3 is TGTGCCAGCAGTTTAGCGAGGGTGGTCGGGGAGCTGTTTTTT.

CDR3 coding DNA: TGCAGCGTGGGTGGACTAGCGGGGACCTACGAGCAGTACTTC. It translates to CSVGGLAGTYEQYF. The V and J genes are TRBV29-1 and TRBJ2-7; 12 bases are shared with TRBD2. Germline V gene sequence: CDR1 SQVTM, CDR2 ANQGSEA. Trimming removed 6 bases from V and 2 bases from J; junction bases left unmatched: 5. The CDR3 has 14 residues.

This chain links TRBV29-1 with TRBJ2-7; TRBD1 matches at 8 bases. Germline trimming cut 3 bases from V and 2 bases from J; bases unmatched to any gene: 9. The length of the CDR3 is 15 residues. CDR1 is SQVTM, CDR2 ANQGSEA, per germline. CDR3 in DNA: TGCAGCGTTGAGGTTAAAGGCAGGGGGCCCTACGAGCAGTACTTC. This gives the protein CSVEVKGRGPYEQYF.

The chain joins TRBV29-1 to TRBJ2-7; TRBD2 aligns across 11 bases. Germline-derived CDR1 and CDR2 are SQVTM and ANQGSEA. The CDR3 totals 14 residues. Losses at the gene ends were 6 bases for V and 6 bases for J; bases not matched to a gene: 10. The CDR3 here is CSVTRRTSGREQYF. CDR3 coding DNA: TGCAGCGTAACTAGGAGGACTAGCGGGCGCGAGCAGTACTTC.

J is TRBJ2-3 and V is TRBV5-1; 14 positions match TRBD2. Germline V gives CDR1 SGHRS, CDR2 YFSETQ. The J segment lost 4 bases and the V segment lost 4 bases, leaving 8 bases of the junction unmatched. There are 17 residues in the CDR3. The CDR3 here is CASSPRLAGGPADTQYF. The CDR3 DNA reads TGCGCCAGCAGCCCCCGACTAGCGGGAGGGCCGGCAGATACGCAGTATTTT.